The clone carrying this T cell receptor (beta chain) occurred many times. These data come from a study of shared clonotypes between healthy human individuals. The protocol was immunoSEQ multiplex PCR, while the TCRdb copy is restricted to in-frame clones and leaves out a portion. The sample consists of nearly 1 million clones, 60% to 85% of them appearing once. Germline-derived CDR1 and CDR2 are MNHEY and SMNVEV (reference sequence). Trimming removed 7 bases from V and 7 bases from J, with 11 bases in between. The CDR3 has 13 residues. J is TRBJ1-6 and V is TRBV27; D possibly corresponds to TRBD1 (5 bases). The source is a man younger than 35 in good health. The sequencing sample was made of memory CD4+ T cells sorted from blood. This sample's subset: CD45RA-negative fraction. CDR3 nucleotides: TGTGCCAGCACCGGGACGGAAAATTCACCCCTCCACTTT. It translates to CASTGTENSPLHF.